This T cell receptor (beta chain) was sequenced during a study of PD-L1 blockade in urothelial cancer. Study in general: Patients had undergone 0 to 3 prior chemotherapy regimens. Specimens of blood held a median count of approximately 150,000 T cells.

Using immunoSEQ multiplex PCR, the repertoire was profiled, and TCRdb retains in-frame clones only, with some absent. This table holds 45,000 to 60,000 clones, approximately 87% found once. This CDR3 has 17 amino acids. Germline CDR1 MDHEN, CDR2 SYDVKM. Trimming removed 0 bases at V and 3 bases at J, with 14 bases between. Only one count was recorded for this clone. This TCR came from a man in his forties or fifties with urothelial cancer. The input for sequencing was PBMCs, taken around atezolizumab (anti-PD-L1) treatment. This sequence joins TRBV28 and TRBJ2-2; D perhaps matches TRBD1 (6 bases). The CDR3, as DNA: TGTGCCAGCAGTTTATGGGGTGGGGCAGGGGACACCGGGGAGCTGTTTTTT. Its protein product is CASSLWGGAGDTGELFF.